This entry concerns a single T cell receptor beta chain. The data belong to a study of blood T cell repertoires in COVID-19. Whole-study context: The study drew acute and convalescent COVID-19 samples from the United States, Italy and Spain. T cells, B-cell-depleted T cells, or PBMCs provided the cDNA or gDNA that served as material.

V shed 5 bases and J 7 bases; nucleotides not matched to a gene: 8. The CDR3 length is 14 residues. CDR1 MNHEY and CDR2 SVGAGI come from the germline V gene. The method was immunoSEQ multiplex PCR; TCRdb's version includes in-frame clones alone and lacks a portion of them. The sample records 100,000 to 150,000 clones, approximately 85% being singletons. The sequenced sample consisted of peripheral blood. The gene calls are TRBV6-5 and TRBJ2-1; 7 bases align to TRBD2. This clonotype was sampled from an elderly man with active or convalescent COVID-19. The CDR3 coding sequence is TGTGCCAGCAGTCCCATGGGACTAAAAAATGAGCAGTTCTTC. Amino acids: CASSPMGLKNEQFF.